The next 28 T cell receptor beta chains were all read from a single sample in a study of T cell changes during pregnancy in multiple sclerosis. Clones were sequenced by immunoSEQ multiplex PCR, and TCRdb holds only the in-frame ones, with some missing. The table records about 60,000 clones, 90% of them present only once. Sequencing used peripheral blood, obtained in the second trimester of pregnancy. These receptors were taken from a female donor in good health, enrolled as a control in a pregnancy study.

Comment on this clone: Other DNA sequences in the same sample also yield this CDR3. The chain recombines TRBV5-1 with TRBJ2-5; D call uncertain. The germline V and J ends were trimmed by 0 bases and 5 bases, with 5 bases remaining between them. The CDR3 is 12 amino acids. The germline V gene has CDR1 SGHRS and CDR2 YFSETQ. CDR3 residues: CASSLGRETQYF. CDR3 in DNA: TGCGCCAGCAGCTTGGGTCGGGAGACCCAGTACTTC.

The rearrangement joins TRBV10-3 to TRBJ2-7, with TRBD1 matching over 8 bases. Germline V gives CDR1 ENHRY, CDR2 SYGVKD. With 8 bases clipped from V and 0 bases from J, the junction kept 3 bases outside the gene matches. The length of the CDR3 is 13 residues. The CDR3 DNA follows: TGTGCCATCTGGACAGGGAGCTCCTACGAGCAGTACTTC. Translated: CAIWTGSSYEQYF.

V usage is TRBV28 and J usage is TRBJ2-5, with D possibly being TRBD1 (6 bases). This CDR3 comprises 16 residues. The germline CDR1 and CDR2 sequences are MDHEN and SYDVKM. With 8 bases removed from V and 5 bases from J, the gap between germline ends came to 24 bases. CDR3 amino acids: CASYASGGGLRETQYF. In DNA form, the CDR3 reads TGTGCCAGCTATGCCTCGGGTGGGGGCTTGAGGGAGACCCAGTACTTC.

This CDR3 reads CASSRKGDYGYTF. CDR3 bases: TGTGCCAGCAGCCGGAAGGGGGACTATGGCTACACCTTC. The chain has TRBV5-8 and TRBJ1-2; possibly TRBD1 for D (6 bases). The V and J ends lost 4 bases and 3 bases respectively, with 10 bases between them. Per germline, CDR1 SGHTS and CDR2 YDEGEE. The CDR3 runs to 13 residues. The complete variable domain, with remaining parts taken from reference TRBV5-8 and TRBJ1-2, reads EAGVTQSPTHLIKTRGQQATLRCSPISGHTSVYWYQQALGLGLQFLLWYDEGEERNRGNFPPRFSGRQFPNYSSELNVNALELEDSALYLCASSRKGDYGYTFGSGTRLTVV.

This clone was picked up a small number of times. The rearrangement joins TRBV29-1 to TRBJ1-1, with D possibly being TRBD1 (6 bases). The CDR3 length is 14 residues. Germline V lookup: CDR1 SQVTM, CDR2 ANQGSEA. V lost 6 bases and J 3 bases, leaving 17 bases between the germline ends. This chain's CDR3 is CSVRVRDTYTEAFF. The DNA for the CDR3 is TGCAGCGTAAGAGTCCGGGACACCTACACTGAAGCTTTCTTT.

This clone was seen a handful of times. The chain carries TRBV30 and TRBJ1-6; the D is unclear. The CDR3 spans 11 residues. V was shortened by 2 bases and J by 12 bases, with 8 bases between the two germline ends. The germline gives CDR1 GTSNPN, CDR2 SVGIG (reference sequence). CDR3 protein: CAWSPGGPLHF. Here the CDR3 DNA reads TGTGCCTGGAGTCCCGGTGGACCCCTCCACTTT.

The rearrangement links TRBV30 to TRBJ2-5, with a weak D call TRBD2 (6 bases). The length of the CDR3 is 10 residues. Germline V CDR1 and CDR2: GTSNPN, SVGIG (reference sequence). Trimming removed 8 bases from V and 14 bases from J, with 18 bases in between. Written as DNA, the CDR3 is TGTGCCGGGGGGATAGGACCCCCCTACTTC. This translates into CAGGIGPPYF.

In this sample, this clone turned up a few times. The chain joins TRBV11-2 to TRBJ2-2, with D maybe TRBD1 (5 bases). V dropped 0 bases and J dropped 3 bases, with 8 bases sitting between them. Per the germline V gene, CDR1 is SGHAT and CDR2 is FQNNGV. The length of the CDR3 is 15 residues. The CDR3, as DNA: TGTGCCAGCAGCTTAGAGGGGCCCCACACCGGGGAGCTGTTTTTT. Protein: CASSLEGPHTGELFF.

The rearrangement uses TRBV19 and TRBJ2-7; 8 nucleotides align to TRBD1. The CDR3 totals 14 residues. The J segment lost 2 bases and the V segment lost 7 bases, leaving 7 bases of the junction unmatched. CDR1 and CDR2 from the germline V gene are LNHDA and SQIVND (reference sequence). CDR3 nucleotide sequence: TGTGCCAGTACCTCTTGGGACAGGCCCTACGAGCAGTACTTC. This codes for CASTSWDRPYEQYF.

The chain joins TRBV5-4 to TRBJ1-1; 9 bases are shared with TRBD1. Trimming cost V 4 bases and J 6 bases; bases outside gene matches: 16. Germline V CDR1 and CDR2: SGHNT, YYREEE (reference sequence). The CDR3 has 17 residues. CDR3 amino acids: CASSLAGTGPLGAEAFF. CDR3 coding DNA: TGTGCCAGCAGCCTGGCCGGGACAGGGCCTTTGGGGGCTGAAGCTTTCTTT. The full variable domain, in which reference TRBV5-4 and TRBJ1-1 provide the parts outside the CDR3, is ETGVTQSPTHLIKTRGQQVTLRCSSQSGHNTVSWYQQALGQGPQFIFQYYREEENGRGNFPPRFSGLQFPNYSSELNVNALELDDSALYLCASSLAGTGPLGAEAFFGQGTRLTVV.

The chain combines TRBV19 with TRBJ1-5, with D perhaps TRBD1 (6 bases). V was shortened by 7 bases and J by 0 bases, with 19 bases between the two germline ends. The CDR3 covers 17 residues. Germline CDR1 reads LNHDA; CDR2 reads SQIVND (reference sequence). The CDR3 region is CASNRDKESISNQPQHF. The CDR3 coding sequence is TGTGCCAGTAATCGGGACAAGGAAAGTATTAGCAATCAGCCCCAGCATTTT.

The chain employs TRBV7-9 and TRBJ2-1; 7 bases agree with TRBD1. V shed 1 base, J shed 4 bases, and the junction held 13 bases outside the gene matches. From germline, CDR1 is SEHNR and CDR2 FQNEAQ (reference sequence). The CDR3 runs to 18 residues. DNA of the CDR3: TGTGCCAGCAGCTTAGACAGCACGGACAGGTGGAGATACAATGAGCAGTTCTTC. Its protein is CASSLDSTDRWRYNEQFF.

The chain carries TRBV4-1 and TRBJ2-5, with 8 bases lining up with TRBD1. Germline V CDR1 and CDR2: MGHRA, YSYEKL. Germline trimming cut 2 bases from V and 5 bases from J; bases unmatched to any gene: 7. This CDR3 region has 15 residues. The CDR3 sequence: CASSQTGTGLETQYF. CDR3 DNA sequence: TGCGCCAGCAGCCAAACCGGGACAGGCCTGGAGACCCAGTACTTC.

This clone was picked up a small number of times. The CDR3, as DNA: TGTGCCTGGAGCCGCGGGGGGTTCTCTGGGGCCAACGTCCTGACTTTC. Its protein product is CAWSRGGFSGANVLTF. J is TRBJ2-6 and V is TRBV30, with TRBD2 identical over 8 bases. CDR3 size: 16 residues. Germline values: CDR1 GTSNPN, CDR2 SVGIG (reference sequence). The V segment lost 3 bases and the J segment 0 bases; nucleotides outside the gene matches: 4.

Written as DNA, the CDR3 is TGTGCCAGCAGCTTACCCTTCGGGGGGCTAAGCACCATATATTTT. Protein sequence: CASSLPFGGLSTIYF. This rearrangement joins TRBV7-9 to TRBJ1-3; a possible D gene is TRBD1 (6 bases). The CDR3 covers 15 residues. Trimming stripped 2 bases from V and 9 bases from J, with 17 bases between. From germline, CDR1 is SEHNR and CDR2 FQNEAQ (reference sequence).

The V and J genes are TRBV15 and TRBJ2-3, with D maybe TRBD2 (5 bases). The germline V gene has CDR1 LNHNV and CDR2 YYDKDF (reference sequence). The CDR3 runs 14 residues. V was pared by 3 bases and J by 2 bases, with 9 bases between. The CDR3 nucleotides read TGTGCCACCAGCAGCACGGGGTACACAGATACGCAGTATTTT. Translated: CATSSTGYTDTQYF. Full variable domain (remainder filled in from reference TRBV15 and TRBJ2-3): DAMVIQNPRYQVTQFGKPVTLSCSQTLNHNVMYWYQQKSSQAPKLLFHYYDKDFNNEADTPDNFQSRRPNTSFCFLDIRSPGLGDTAMYLCATSSTGYTDTQYFGPGTRLTVL.

CDR3 bases: TGTGCCAGCCAGGTGTCGAGAGCGAACACTGAAGCTTTCTTT. Encoded protein: CASQVSRANTEAFF. The chain is built from TRBV7-8 and TRBJ1-1; D is uncertain. The CDR3 is 14 amino acids. Trimming cost V 8 bases and J 1 base, with 14 bases left between them. Germline CDR1 reads SGHVS; CDR2 reads FQNEAQ.

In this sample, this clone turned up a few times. The CDR3 bases are TGCACCAGCAGCCAAGAGGTGGCAGGGCGGACTGAAGCTTTCTTT. Its translation is CTSSQEVAGRTEAFF. This chain uses TRBV1 with TRBJ1-1; TRBD1 reflects the table's D call only, with no check against the DNA. TRBV1 is flagged as a pseudogene. This CDR3 is 15 amino acids long.

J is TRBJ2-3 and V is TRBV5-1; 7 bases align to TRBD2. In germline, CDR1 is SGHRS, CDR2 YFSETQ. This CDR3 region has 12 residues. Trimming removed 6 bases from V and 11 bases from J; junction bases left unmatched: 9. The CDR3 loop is CASMESGGMQYF. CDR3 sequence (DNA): TGCGCCAGCATGGAATCGGGGGGTATGCAGTATTTT.

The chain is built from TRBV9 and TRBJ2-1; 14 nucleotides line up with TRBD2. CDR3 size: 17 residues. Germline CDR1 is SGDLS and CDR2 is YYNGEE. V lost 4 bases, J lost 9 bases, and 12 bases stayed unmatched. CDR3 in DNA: TGTGCCAGCAGCCCGTTCGCGACTAGCGGGAGGGCCGGTGAGCAGTTCTTC. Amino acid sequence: CASSPFATSGRAGEQFF.

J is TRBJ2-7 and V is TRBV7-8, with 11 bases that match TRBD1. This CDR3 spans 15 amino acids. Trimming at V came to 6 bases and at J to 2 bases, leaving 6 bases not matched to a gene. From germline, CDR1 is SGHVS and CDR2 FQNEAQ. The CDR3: CASRPDRGPTYEQYF. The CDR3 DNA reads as TGTGCCAGCAGGCCGGACAGGGGGCCTACCTACGAGCAGTACTTC.

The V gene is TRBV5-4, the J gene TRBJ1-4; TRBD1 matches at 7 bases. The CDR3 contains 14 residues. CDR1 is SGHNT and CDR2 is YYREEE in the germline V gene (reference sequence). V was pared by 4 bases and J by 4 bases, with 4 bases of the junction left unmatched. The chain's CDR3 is CASSQGQINEKLFF. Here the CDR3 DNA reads TGTGCCAGCAGCCAGGGACAGATTAATGAAAAACTGTTTTTT.

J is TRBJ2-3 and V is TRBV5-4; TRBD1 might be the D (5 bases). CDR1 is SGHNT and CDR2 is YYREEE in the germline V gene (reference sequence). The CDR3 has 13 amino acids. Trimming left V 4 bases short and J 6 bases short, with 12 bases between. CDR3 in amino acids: CASSQGQADTQYF. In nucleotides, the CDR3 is TGTGCCAGCAGCCAAGGACAAGCGGATACGCAGTATTTT.

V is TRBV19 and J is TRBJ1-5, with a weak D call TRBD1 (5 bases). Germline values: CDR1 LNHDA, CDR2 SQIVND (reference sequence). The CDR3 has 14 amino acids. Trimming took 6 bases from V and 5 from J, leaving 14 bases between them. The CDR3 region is CASRALGGDQPQHF. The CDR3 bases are TGTGCCAGTAGGGCCTTGGGGGGGGATCAGCCCCAGCATTTT.

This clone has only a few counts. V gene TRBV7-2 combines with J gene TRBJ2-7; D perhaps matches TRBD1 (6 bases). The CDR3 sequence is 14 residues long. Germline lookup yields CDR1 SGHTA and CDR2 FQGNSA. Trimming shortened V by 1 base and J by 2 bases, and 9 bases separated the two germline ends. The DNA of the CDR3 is TGTGCCAGCAGCTTAGTCAGGGGCCCCTACGAGCAGTACTTC. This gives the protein CASSLVRGPYEQYF. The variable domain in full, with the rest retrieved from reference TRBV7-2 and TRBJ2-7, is GAGVSQSPSNKVTEKGKDVELRCDPISGHTALYWYRQSLGQGLEFLIYFQGNSAPDKSGLPSDRFSAERTGGSVSTLTIQRTQQEDSAVYLCASSLVRGPYEQYFGPGTRLTVT.

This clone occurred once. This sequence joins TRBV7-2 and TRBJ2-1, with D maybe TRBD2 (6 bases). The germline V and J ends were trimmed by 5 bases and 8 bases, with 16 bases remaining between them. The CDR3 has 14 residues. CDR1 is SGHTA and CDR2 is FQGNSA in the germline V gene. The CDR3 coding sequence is TGTGCCAGCAGCCCCGCTGGGACTTCGGATGAGCAGTTCTTC. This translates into CASSPAGTSDEQFF. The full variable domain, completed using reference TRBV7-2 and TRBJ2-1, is GAGVSQSPSNKVTEKGKDVELRCDPISGHTALYWYRQSLGQGLEFLIYFQGNSAPDKSGLPSDRFSAERTGGSVSTLTIQRTQQEDSAVYLCASSPAGTSDEQFFGPGTRLTVL.

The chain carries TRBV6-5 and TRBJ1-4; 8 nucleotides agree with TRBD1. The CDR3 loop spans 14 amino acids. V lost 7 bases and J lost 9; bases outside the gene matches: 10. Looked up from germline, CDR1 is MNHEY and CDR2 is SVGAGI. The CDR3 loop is CASTETGEAKKLFF. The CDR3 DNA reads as TGTGCCAGCACCGAGACAGGGGAAGCGAAAAAACTGTTTTTT.

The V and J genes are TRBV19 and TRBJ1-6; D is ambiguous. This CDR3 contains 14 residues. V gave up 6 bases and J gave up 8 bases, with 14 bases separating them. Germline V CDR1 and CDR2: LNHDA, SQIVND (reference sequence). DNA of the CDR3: TGTGCCAGTAGACGGGGAGATCCGGATTCACCCCTCCACTTT. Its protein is CASRRGDPDSPLHF.